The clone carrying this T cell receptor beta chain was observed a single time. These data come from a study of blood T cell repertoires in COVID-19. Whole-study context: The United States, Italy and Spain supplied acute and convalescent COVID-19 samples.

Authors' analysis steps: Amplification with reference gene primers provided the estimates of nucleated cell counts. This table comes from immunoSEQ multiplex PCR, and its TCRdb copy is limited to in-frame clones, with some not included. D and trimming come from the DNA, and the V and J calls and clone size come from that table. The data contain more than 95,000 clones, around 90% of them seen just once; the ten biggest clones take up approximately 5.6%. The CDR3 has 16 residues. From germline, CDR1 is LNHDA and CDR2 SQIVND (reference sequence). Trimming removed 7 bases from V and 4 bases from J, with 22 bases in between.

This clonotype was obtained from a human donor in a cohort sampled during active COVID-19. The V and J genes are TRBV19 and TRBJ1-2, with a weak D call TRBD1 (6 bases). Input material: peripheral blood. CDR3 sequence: CASIQDSFKGLYGYTF. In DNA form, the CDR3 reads TGTGCCAGTATTCAGGACAGTTTCAAGGGCCTCTATGGCTACACCTTC.